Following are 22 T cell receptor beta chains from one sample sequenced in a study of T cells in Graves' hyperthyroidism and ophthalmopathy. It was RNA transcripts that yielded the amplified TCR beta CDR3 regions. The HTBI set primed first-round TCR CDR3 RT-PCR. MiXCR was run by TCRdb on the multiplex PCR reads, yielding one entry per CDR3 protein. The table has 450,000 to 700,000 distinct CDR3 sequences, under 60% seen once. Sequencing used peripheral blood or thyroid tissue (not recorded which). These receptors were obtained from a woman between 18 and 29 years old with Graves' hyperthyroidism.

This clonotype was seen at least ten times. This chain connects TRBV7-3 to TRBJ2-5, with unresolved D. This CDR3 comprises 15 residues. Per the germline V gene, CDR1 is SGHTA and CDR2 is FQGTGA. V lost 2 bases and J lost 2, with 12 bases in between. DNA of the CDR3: TGTGCCAGCAGCTTACATGTCAGTTCGCAAGAGACCCAGTACTTC. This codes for CASSLHVSSQETQYF.

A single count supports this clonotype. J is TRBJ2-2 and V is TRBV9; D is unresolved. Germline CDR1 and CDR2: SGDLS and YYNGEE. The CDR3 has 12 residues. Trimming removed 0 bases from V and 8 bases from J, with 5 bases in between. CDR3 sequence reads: CASSVGEGELFF. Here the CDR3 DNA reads TGTGCCAGCAGCGTAGGAGAAGGGGAGCTGTTTTTT.

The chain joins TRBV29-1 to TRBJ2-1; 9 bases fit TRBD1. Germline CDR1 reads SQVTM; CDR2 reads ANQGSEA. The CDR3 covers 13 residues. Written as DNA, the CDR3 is TGCAGTATGGGACAGGGCCCACTCAATGAGCAGTTCTTC. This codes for CSMGQGPLNEQFF.

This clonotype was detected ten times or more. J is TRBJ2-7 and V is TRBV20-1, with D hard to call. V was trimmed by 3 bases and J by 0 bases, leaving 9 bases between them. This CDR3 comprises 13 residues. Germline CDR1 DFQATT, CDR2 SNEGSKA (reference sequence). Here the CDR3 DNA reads TGCAGTGCTAGGGTAAAGAGCTCCTACGAGCAGTACTTC. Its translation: CSARVKSSYEQYF.

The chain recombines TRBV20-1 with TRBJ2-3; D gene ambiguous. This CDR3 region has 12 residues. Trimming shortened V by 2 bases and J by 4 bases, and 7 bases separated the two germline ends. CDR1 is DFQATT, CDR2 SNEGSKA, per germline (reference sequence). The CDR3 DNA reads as TGCAGTGCTAGATATCCGGCAGATACGCAGTATTTT. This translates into CSARYPADTQYF.

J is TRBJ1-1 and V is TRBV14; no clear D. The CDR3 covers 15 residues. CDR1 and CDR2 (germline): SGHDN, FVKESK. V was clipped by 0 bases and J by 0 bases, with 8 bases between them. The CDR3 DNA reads TGTGCCAGCAGCCAAGAAAGGATCCTGAACACTGAAGCTTTCTTT. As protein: CASSQERILNTEAFF.

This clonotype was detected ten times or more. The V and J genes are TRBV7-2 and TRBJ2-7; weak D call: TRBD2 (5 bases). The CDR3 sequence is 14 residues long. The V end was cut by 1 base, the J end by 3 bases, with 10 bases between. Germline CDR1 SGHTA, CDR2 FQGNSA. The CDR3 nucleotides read TGTGCCAGCAGCTTAGAGGCCCGGGGCTACGAGCAGTACTTC. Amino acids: CASSLEARGYEQYF. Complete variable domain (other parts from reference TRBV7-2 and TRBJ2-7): GAGVSQSPSNKVTEKGKDVELRCDPISGHTALYWYRQSLGQGLEFLIYFQGNSAPDKSGLPSDRFSAERTGGSVSTLTIQRTQQEDSAVYLCASSLEARGYEQYFGPGTRLTVT.

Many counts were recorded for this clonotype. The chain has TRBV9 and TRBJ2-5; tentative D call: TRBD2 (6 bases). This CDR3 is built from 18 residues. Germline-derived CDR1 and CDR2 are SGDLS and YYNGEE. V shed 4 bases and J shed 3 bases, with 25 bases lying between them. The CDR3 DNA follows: TGTGCCAGCAGCCCCCGGGACCGGTGGTACGGCGGGAAAGAGACCCAGTACTTC. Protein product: CASSPRDRWYGGKETQYF.

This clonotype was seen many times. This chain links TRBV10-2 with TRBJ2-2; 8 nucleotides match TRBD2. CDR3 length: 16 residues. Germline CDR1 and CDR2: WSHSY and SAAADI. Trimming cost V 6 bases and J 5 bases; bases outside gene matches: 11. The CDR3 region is CASRFDGRAKTGELFF. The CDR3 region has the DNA TGCGCCAGCAGATTCGACGGGAGGGCCAAAACCGGGGAGCTGTTTTTT.

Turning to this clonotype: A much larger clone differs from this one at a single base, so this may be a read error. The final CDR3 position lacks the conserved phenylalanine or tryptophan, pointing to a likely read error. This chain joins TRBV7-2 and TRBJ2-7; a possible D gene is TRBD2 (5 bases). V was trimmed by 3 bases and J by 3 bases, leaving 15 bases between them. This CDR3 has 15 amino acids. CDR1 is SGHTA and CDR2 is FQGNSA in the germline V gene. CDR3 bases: TGTGCCAGCAGCTTCTGGGAGAATTATGGCTACGAGCAGTACCTC. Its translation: CASSFWENYGYEQYL.

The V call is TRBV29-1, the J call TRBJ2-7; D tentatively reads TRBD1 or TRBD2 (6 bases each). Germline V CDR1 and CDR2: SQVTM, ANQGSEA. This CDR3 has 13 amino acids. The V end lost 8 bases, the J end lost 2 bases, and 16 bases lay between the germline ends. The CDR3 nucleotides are TGCAGCCGTGAGGGGGGACCTACCTACGAGCAGTACTTC. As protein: CSREGGPTYEQYF.

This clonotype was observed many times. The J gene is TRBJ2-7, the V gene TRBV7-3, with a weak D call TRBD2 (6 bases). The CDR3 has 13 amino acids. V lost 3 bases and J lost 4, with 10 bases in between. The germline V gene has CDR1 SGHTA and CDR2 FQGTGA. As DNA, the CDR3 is TGTGCCAGCAGCTTCTCTAGCGATTACGAGCAGTACTTC. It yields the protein CASSFSSDYEQYF.

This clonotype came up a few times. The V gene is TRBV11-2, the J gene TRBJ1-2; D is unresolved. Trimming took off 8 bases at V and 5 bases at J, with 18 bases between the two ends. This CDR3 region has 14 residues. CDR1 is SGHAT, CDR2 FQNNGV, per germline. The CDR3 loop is CASAPTLRGYGYTF. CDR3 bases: TGTGCCAGCGCCCCCACGCTTCGGGGTTATGGCTACACCTTC.

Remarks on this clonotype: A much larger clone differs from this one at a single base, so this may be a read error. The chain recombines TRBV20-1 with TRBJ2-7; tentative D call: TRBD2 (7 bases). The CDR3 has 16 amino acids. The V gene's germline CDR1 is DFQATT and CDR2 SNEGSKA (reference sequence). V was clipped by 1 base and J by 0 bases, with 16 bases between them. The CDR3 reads CSARAGGQTDSYEQYF. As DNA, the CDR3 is TGCAGTGCTAGAGCCGGGGGGCAGACCGACTCCTACGAGCAGTACTTC.

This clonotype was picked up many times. As DNA, the CDR3 is TGCAGTGCTACCCCGGGCCATTCCTACGAGCAGTACTTC. Protein product: CSATPGHSYEQYF. The rearrangement links TRBV20-1 to TRBJ2-7; D is unresolved. V was shortened by 4 bases and J by 1 base, with 11 bases between the two germline ends. Germline V gives CDR1 DFQATT, CDR2 SNEGSKA (reference sequence). The CDR3 is 13 amino acids.

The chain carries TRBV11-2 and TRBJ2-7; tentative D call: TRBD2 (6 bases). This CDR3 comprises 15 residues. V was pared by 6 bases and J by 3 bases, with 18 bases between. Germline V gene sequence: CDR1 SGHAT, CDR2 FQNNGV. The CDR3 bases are TGTGCCAGCAGTTTATATTTCGGGGGAGTCTACGAGCAGTACTTC. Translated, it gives CASSLYFGGVYEQYF.

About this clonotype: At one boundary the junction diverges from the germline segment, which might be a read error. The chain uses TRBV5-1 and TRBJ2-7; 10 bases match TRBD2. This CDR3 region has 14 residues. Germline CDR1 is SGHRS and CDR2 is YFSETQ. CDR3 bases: TGTGCCAGCAGCTTTCCTAGCGGGAGTTACGAGCAGTACTTC. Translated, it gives CASSFPSGSYEQYF.

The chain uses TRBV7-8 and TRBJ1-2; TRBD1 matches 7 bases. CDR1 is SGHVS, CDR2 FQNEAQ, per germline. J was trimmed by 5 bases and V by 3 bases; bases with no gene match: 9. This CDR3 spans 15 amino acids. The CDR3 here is CASSFSGTAQYGYTF. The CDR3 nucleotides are TGTGCCAGCAGCTTTTCCGGGACAGCGCAATATGGCTACACCTTC.

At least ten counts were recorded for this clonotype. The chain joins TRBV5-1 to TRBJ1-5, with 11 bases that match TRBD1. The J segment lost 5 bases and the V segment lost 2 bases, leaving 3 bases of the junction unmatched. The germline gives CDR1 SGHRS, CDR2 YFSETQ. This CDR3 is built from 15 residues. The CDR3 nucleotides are TGCGCCAGCAGCTTCTCGGGACAGGGGGATCAGCCCCAGCATTTT. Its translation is CASSFSGQGDQPQHF. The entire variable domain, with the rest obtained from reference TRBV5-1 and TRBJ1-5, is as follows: KAGVTQTPRYLIKTRGQQVTLSCSPISGHRSVSWYQQTPGQGLQFLFEYFSETQRNKGNFPGRFSGRQFSNSRSEMNVSTLELGDSALYLCASSFSGQGDQPQHFGDGTRLSIL.

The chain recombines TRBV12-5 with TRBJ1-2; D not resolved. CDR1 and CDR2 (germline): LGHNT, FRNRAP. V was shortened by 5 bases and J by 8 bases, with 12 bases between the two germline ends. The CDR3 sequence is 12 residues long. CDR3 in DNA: TGTGCTAGTGGTCCCCCGGGCCGAGGCTACACCTTC. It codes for CASGPPGRGYTF.

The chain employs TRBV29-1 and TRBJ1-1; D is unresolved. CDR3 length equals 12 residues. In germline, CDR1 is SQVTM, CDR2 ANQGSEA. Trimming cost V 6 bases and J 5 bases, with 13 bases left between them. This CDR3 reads CSVGEGRTEAFF. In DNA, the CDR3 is TGCAGCGTGGGAGAAGGGCGTACTGAAGCTTTCTTT.

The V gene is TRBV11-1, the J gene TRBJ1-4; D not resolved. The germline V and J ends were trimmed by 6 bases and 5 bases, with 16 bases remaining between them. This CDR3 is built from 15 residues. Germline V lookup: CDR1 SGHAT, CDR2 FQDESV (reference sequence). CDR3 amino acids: CASRIAGGRNEKLFF. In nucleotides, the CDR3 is TGTGCCAGCAGAATAGCGGGAGGGCGAAATGAAAAACTGTTTTTT.